What follows describes a single TCR beta chain. This clonotype showed up many times. Its recognized antigen is unknown. It has no much larger one-base neighbor in the sample; base qualities were not kept. Ficoll-Paque density gradient centrifugation was the method used to isolate PBMCs. The data were produced on an Illumina NovaSeq 6000. cDNA libraries for TCRalpha and TCRbeta were prepared by 5'RACE using constant-segment primers, with sample barcodes and unique molecular identifiers added. Trizol reagent was used to extract RNA from every sample. Library amplification was performed in two PCR steps, and a second sample barcode and Illumina TruSeq adapters were introduced in the second step. The libraries were sequenced on an Illumina NovaSeq using 2 x 150 bp paired-end reads. The paper's processing steps were these. Reads were demultiplexed and collapsed into UMI-guided consensus sequences with migec v1.2.7. Using mixcr v2.1.11, UMI consensuses were aligned to TRA and TRB V and J templates and then assembled into clonotypes. Clonotypes were classified as expanded or contracted when called significant by both edgeR and NoisET, with noise models trained on biological replicates. For edgeR calls, the cutoffs were a false discovery rate-adjusted p below 0.01 and a log2 fold-change threshold of 1. PCA with hierarchical clustering of max-normalized trajectories of the 1000 most abundant clonotypes was used as exploratory dynamics analysis. Each responding clone was given a CD4 or CD8 phenotype based on the CD4+ and CD8+ repertoires, which had been sequenced separately. TCRdb passed the public sequencing reads through fastp at Q25 and MiXCR, retaining productive beta sequences. One record per CDR3 amino acid sequence lists the most common genes and DNA. These V and J calls are TCRdb output, not the study's own analysis. The sample yields approximately 440,000 distinct CDR3 sequences; around 19% were counted once. More than 8% of the sample lies in the top ten.

This specimen comes from a study of T-cell memory formation after mild COVID-19 listed by TCRdb under 2021. For the study in its entirety: TCR sequence clusters from the two donors were largely donor specific. The cohort was made up of two young adult volunteers, one female and one male, who were previously healthy. In a couple of donors, T-cell clones that expanded and contracted after mild COVID-19 were followed by sequencing TCRalpha and TCRbeta repertoires longitudinally. What the work shows at the level of the full study, not this receptor alone: Clones contracting from day 15 to 85 had balanced CD4/CD8 phenotypes, while a second wave expanding from day 15 to 37 was biased towards CD4+. SARS-CoV-2 specificity was not confirmed for the second-wave clones peaking on day 37. Contracting CD4+ clones were found mainly in CM and EM memory subsets, while CD8+ clones were enriched in EMRA. Some responding clones were detected in pre-infection memory, which suggested that pre-existing cross-reactive memory T cells had joined the SARS-CoV-2 response. Only a couple of mild cases were covered in the study, and larger cohorts including severe cases with pre-infection samples were considered necessary.

The CDR3 holds 18 amino acids from the cysteine to the phenylalanine. CDR3 DNA only is kept here, 54 bases in frame from base 1. V loses 2 bases, J loses 5 bases, and the germline ends lie 22 bases apart. CDR1 and CDR2 are read off the germline V gene as SGHVS and FQNEAQ. The material sequenced was PBMCs or a T cell subset sorted from them (not recorded which). The chain uses TRBV7-8 and TRBJ2-4; TRBD2 is a possible D gene, resting on 5 matching bases. The sequence was obtained from an adult woman who had mild COVID-19 (a few samples of this study predate the infection). The sample titles of this study are shuffled in the database, so cell type and time point are left out; the donor was told from shared clones. The CDR3 region has the sequence CASSLPPWRRVKENIQYF. In nucleotide form, the sequence is TGTGCCAGCAGCTTACCCCCGTGGAGGCGAGTTAAGGAAAACATTCAGTACTTC.